The present entry profiles one TCR beta chain with its context. What it binds is unknown. Treatment was busulfan-fludarabine conditioning, a marrow graft, and cyclophosphamide on days +3 and +4. This sample is drawn from a study of T cells after posttransplantation cyclophosphamide. Findings and caveats of the study: After PTCy, TRB diversity resembled that of CNI/methotrexate controls. Blood and skin or GI T cell repertoires showed limited TRB overlap. Later post-transplant blood repertoires were often dominated by donor CD8+ memory clones.

Germline assignment: CDR1 SGDLS and CDR2 YYNGEE. This CDR3 region has 15 residues. Between the trimmed V and J ends, which lost 7 bases and 1 base, there was a span of 14 bases. Assay: immunoSEQ multiplex PCR; the TCRdb copy retains only in-frame clones and omits some. The table lists tens of thousands of clones, around 90% of them singletons. The clonotype originates from a male patient in his sixties or seventies who received an allogeneic stem cell transplant from a related donor and was CMV-positive. Certain T cells may be donor cells from the graft. Sequences were derived from PBMCs, sampled about 60 days after allogeneic stem cell transplant with posttransplant cyclophosphamide. The V gene is TRBV9, the J gene TRBJ2-2; a weak D match, TRBD2 (6 bases). CDR3 coding DNA: TGTGCCAGCGGGAGGAGGGTAATGAACACCGGGGAGCTGTTTTTT. It yields the protein CASGRRVMNTGELFF. Using reference TRBV9 and TRBJ2-2 for the parts outside the CDR3, the full variable domain is DSGVTQTPKHLITATGQRVTLRCSPRSGDLSVYWYQQSLDQGLQFLIQYYNGEERAKGNILERFSAQQFPDLHSELNLSSLELGDSALYFCASGRRVMNTGELFFGEGSRLTVL.